One and the same sample provided the 17 T cell receptor beta chains below, sequenced in a study of cytomegalovirus exposure and HLA in healthy donors. Here immunoSEQ multiplex PCR was the method, and the copy in TCRdb shows in-frame clones only, minus some. This sample yields around 95,000 clones, of which 85% are seen a single time; about 20% belongs to the top ten. The sequenced sample consisted of PBMCs. The receptors derive from a man aged 18 to 30 in good health and CMV-seropositive.

The chain links TRBV9 to TRBJ2-2, with D possibly matching TRBD1 (5 bases). V lost 0 bases and J 6 bases, leaving 15 bases between the germline ends. CDR3 length: 16 amino acids. CDR1 is SGDLS, CDR2 YYNGEE, per germline. DNA of the CDR3: TGTGCCAGCAGCGTAGTTGGGGCTAGTGAGGCCGGGGAGCTGTTTTTT. It yields the protein CASSVVGASEAGELFF.

The chain combines TRBV18 with TRBJ1-4, with D unresolved. The CDR3 sequence is 14 residues long. With 3 bases removed from V and 3 bases from J, the gap between germline ends came to 8 bases. CDR1 is KGHSH and CDR2 is LQKENI in the germline V gene. The CDR3 reads CASSPEGSNEKLFF. The DNA of the CDR3 is TGTGCCAGCTCACCCGAGGGTTCTAATGAAAAACTGTTTTTT.

The V call is TRBV28, the J call TRBJ2-7; a possible D gene is TRBD1 (5 bases). The V gene's germline CDR1 is MDHEN and CDR2 SYDVKM. The V and J ends lost 4 bases and 5 bases respectively, with 18 bases between them. This CDR3 spans 15 amino acids. This CDR3 reads CASSSLFKTEHEQYV. In DNA, the CDR3 is TGTGCCAGCAGTTCCCTCTTCAAGACAGAGCACGAGCAGTACGTC.

The rearrangement links TRBV5-1 to TRBJ2-7; 10 bases map to TRBD2. Germline values: CDR1 SGHRS, CDR2 YFSETQ. This CDR3 comprises 14 residues. V trimming: 0 bases; J trimming: 3 bases; junction bases outside the gene matches: 0. The CDR3: CASSLGTSGYEQYF. CDR3 coding DNA: TGCGCCAGCAGCTTGGGGACTAGCGGCTACGAGCAGTACTTC.

V gene TRBV6-5 combines with J gene TRBJ2-1, with a possible D match to TRBD2 (6 bases). Between the trimmed V and J ends, which lost 5 bases and 7 bases, there was a span of 18 bases. Per the germline V gene, CDR1 is MNHEY and CDR2 is SVGAGI. The CDR3 runs to 15 residues. This CDR3 reads CASSPGTPLWNEQFF. The CDR3 nucleotides are TGTGCCAGCAGTCCCGGGACTCCACTCTGGAATGAGCAGTTCTTC.

This chain joins TRBV28 and TRBJ1-5; D possibly corresponds to TRBD1 (6 bases). CDR1 MDHEN and CDR2 SYDVKM come from the germline V gene. The CDR3 runs to 15 residues. V dropped 1 base and J dropped 5 bases, with 12 bases sitting between them. CDR3 coding DNA: TGTGCCAGCAGTTTATCGGACAGAAGTCATCAGCCCCAGCATTTT. As protein: CASSLSDRSHQPQHF.

The chain is built from TRBV4-1 and TRBJ1-3; D is undetermined. Germline V gene data show CDR1 as MGHRA and CDR2 as YSYEKL. V was pared by 4 bases and J by 0 bases, with 22 bases between. The CDR3 has 19 amino acids. For the CDR3, the DNA is TGCGCCAGCAGCCCCTCGAGGGTAGGAAGACGGATCTCTGGAAACACCATATATTTT. This sequence encodes CASSPSRVGRRISGNTIYF.

This rearrangement joins TRBV10-2 to TRBJ2-7; the match to TRBD2 covers 9 bases. Trimming cost V 2 bases and J 5 bases; bases outside gene matches: 4. The CDR3 runs 14 residues. The V gene's germline CDR1 is WSHSY and CDR2 SAAADI. CDR3 amino acids: CASSEASGKNEQYV. CDR3 nucleotides: TGCGCCAGCAGTGAGGCTAGCGGGAAGAACGAGCAGTACGTC.

The genes are TRBV28 and TRBJ1-5; unclear D gene. V lost 10 bases and J 5 bases, leaving 12 bases between the germline ends. Germline V lookup: CDR1 MDHEN, CDR2 SYDVKM. The CDR3 is made up of 12 amino acids. CDR3 sequence reads: CANSGGYQPQHF. The CDR3 bases are TGTGCCAACTCTGGTGGTTATCAGCCCCAGCATTTT.

V is TRBV9 and J is TRBJ1-2; 7 positions agree with TRBD1. CDR1 is SGDLS and CDR2 is YYNGEE in the germline V gene. The CDR3 runs 12 residues. Trimming took 10 bases from V and 7 from J; bases not matched to a gene: 10. In nucleotides, the CDR3 is TGTGCCTCCAGGGGGTCAGGCCTTGGCTACACCTTC. This sequence encodes CASRGSGLGYTF. Filled out from reference TRBV9 and TRBJ1-2, the complete variable domain reads DSGVTQTPKHLITATGQRVTLRCSPRSGDLSVYWYQQSLDQGLQFLIQYYNGEERAKGNILERFSAQQFPDLHSELNLSSLELGDSALYFCASRGSGLGYTFGSGTRLTVV.

This clone is categorized as medium-sized. The chain joins TRBV6-1 to TRBJ1-5, with 7 bases identical to TRBD1. This CDR3 is built from 15 residues. Germline-derived CDR1 and CDR2 are MNHNS and SASEGT. V trimming: 1 base; J trimming: 6 bases; junction bases outside the gene matches: 6. CDR3 coding DNA: TGTGCCAGCAGTGAAGAGGGGGCGAGTAGTCAGCCCCAGCATTTT. Amino acid sequence: CASSEEGASSQPQHF.

This sequence joins TRBV19 and TRBJ2-2, with 13 bases fitting TRBD2. Germline lookup yields CDR1 LNHDA and CDR2 SQIVND (reference sequence). Trimming removed 8 bases from V and 4 bases from J; junction bases left unmatched: 7. The CDR3 consists of 16 residues. The CDR3 nucleotides are TGTGCCAGTCAGCCTACTAGCGGGAGGGCCACCGGGGAGCTGTTTTTT. This sequence encodes CASQPTSGRATGELFF.

J is TRBJ2-1 and V is TRBV11-2; 7 positions match TRBD2. V lost 5 bases, J lost 2 bases, and 9 bases stayed unmatched. Germline CDR1 and CDR2: SGHAT and FQNNGV. This CDR3 is 16 amino acids long. For the CDR3, the DNA is TGTGCCAGCAGCCCCCCTGGGGGGGGTGCCTACAATGAGCAGTTCTTC. This translates into CASSPPGGGAYNEQFF.

This clone came up a few times. V gene TRBV30 combines with J gene TRBJ2-7, with D perhaps matching TRBD2 (6 bases). The CDR3 has 11 residues. Looked up from germline, CDR1 is GTSNPN and CDR2 is SVGIG (reference sequence). The V end lost 2 bases, the J end lost 5 bases, and 7 bases lay between the germline ends. CDR3 residues: CAWSRGNEQYF. DNA of the CDR3: TGTGCCTGGAGTCGGGGGAACGAGCAGTACTTC.

The chain couples TRBV6-6 to TRBJ1-3; D is ambiguous. Per germline, CDR1 MNHNY and CDR2 SVGAGI (reference sequence). This CDR3 has 15 residues. The V gene lost 5 bases and the J gene lost 2 bases, with 13 bases spanning the gap. The CDR3 here is CASSPAGRAGNTIYF. The CDR3 DNA is TGTGCCAGCAGTCCCGCTGGGAGAGCTGGAAACACCATATATTTT.

V usage is TRBV29-1 and J usage is TRBJ1-1; 7 nucleotides align to TRBD1. From germline, CDR1 is SQVTM and CDR2 ANQGSEA. Germline trimming cut 6 bases from V and 0 bases from J; bases unmatched to any gene: 4. The CDR3 is 13 amino acids. CDR3 sequence reads: CSVQGQLNTEAFF. The CDR3 DNA is TGCAGCGTCCAGGGACAGTTGAACACTGAAGCTTTCTTT.

The sample holds many counts of this clone. CDR3 in DNA: TGTGCCAGCAGCGTAGACGTCCAGGGGACCTACGAGCAGTACTTC. Its translation: CASSVDVQGTYEQYF. This chain connects TRBV9 to TRBJ2-7; D might be TRBD1 (6 bases). Looked up from germline, CDR1 is SGDLS and CDR2 is YYNGEE. CDR3 size: 15 residues. V was pared by 0 bases and J by 2 bases, with 12 bases between.